This T cell receptor (beta chain) was identified in a study of T-cell reconstitution after alpha-beta-depleted transplantation in children. General study results and limits: Recipient T cells and thymic progenitors that survived gave rise to the high TCRbeta diversity observed at day 60 in some patients. Reportedly, alpha-beta T cells present about two months post-transplant originated from several hundred expanded clones of graft origin. At one year after transplant, newly produced T cells mostly accounted for T-cell counts and diversity.

This clonotype was observed at least ten times. Its antigen remains unknown. Per the germline V gene, CDR1 is SGHRS and CDR2 is YFSETQ. The CDR3 is 14 residues long. The V end was cut by 2 bases, the J end by 8 bases, with 16 bases between. Molecular barcoding with unique molecular identifiers was used for the TCRbeta library. TCRdb fed the PCR reads into MiXCR, producing one record per CDR3 protein. Here the sample spans around 250,000 distinct CDR3 sequences, 6.5% to 9% being singletons. This chain connects TRBV5-1 to TRBJ1-2, with D hard to call. The origin of this receptor is a male patient younger than 18 who had a stem cell transplant for acute lymphoblastic leukemia, so the T cells may come from the graft donor. The sample was PBMCs, mostly from graft donor cells, taken 180 days after TCRalphabeta/CD19-depleted stem cell transplant. The CDR3 loop reads CASSLPGVRAGYTF. The DNA for the CDR3 is TGCGCCAGCAGCTTACCCGGGGTCCGAGCAGGCTACACCTTC.